These T cell receptor beta chains were read from a single sample in a study of T cell changes during pregnancy in multiple sclerosis. Using immunoSEQ multiplex PCR, the repertoire was profiled, and TCRdb retains in-frame clones only, with some absent. The repertoire holds 85,000 to 130,000 clones, with 90% to 95% as singletons. The sample in question was peripheral blood, obtained before pregnancy. The source of these receptors is a female donor with multiple sclerosis, enrolled in a pregnancy study. Both conserved end residues are part of each CDR3. Fields, in order: D gene, J gene, clone size, V gene, CDR3 protein, CDR3 DNA. The D gene is left open where the match is weak. Rows give clone size only sometimes, using once, few, many, or a class for an expanded clone.

D: TRBD2; J: TRBJ2-7; size: NA; V: TRBV7-6; CDR3: CASSPWTSGTWTSYEQYF; DNA: TGTGCCAGCAGCCCATGGACTAGCGGTACCTGGACATCCTACGAGCAGTACTTC
D: NA; J: TRBJ2-1; size: NA; V: TRBV5-4; CDR3: CASSLGGVADNEQFF; DNA: TGTGCCAGCAGCTTGGGGGGAGTAGCGGACAATGAGCAGTTCTTC
D: TRBD1; J: TRBJ1-4; size: NA; V: TRBV5-5; CDR3: CASSAGKQGSSEKLFF; DNA: TGTGCCAGCAGCGCAGGGAAACAGGGGTCGTCTGAAAAACTGTTTTTT
D: TRBD1; J: TRBJ2-1; size: NA; V: TRBV11-1; CDR3: CASSLRAGGFYEQFF; DNA: TGTGCCAGCAGCTTAAGGGCAGGGGGCTTTTATGAGCAGTTCTTC
D: TRBD2; J: TRBJ2-1; size: NA; V: TRBV28; CDR3: CASGQAVAGIRRDEQFF; DNA: TGTGCCAGCGGACAAGCGGTAGCGGGAATCCGGAGGGATGAGCAGTTCTTC
D: NA; J: TRBJ2-2; size: NA; V: TRBV19; CDR3: CASRAGTGELFF; DNA: TGTGCCAGTAGGGCGGGTACCGGGGAGCTGTTTTTT
D: NA; J: TRBJ1-4; size: NA; V: TRBV6-5; CDR3: CASSKETNEKLFF; DNA: TGTGCCAGCAGTAAGGAGACTAATGAAAAACTGTTTTTT
D: NA; J: TRBJ2-7; size: NA; V: TRBV5-5; CDR3: CASSLETFSYSYEQYF; DNA: TGTGCCAGCAGCTTGGAGACTTTTTCCTATTCCTACGAGCAGTACTTC
D: NA; J: TRBJ1-1; size: NA; V: TRBV15; CDR3: CATSREGAVNTEAFF; DNA: TGTGCCACCAGCAGAGAGGGGGCGGTGAACACTGAAGCTTTCTTT
D: TRBD2; J: TRBJ2-1; size: NA; V: TRBV6-6; CDR3: CASSYPAGEDEQFF; DNA: TGTGCCAGCAGTTACCCAGCGGGAGAGGATGAGCAGTTCTTC
D: NA; J: TRBJ2-3; size: NA; V: TRBV2; CDR3: CASRTQGMADTQYF; DNA: TGTGCCAGCAGGACCCAGGGAATGGCAGATACGCAGTATTTT
D: NA; J: TRBJ2-7; size: NA; V: TRBV11-2; CDR3: CASSLGRGAIYEQYF; DNA: TGTGCCAGCAGCTTGGGCCGGGGGGCAATCTACGAGCAGTACTTC
D: NA; J: TRBJ1-5; size: NA; V: TRBV4-1; CDR3: CASSQDTGYNQPQHF; DNA: TGCGCCAGCAGCCAAGACACGGGGTACAATCAGCCCCAGCATTTT
D: TRBD2; J: TRBJ2-2; size: NA; V: TRBV7-3; CDR3: CASSPLAGANTGELFF; DNA: TGTGCCAGCAGCCCTTTAGCGGGAGCGAACACCGGGGAGCTGTTTTTT
D: TRBD2; J: TRBJ2-3; size: NA; V: TRBV30; CDR3: CAHSPAGGPTDTQYF; DNA: TGTGCCCATTCCCCGGCGGGAGGGCCCACAGATACGCAGTATTTT
D: TRBD1; J: TRBJ2-7; size: once; V: TRBV4-3; CDR3: CASSPDINRGTYEQYF; DNA: TGCGCCAGCAGCCCGGACATCAACAGGGGGACCTACGAGCAGTACTTC
D: TRBD1; J: TRBJ1-1; size: NA; V: TRBV6-5; CDR3: CASSYTNRGRAEAFF; DNA: TGTGCCAGCAGTTACACCAACAGGGGGAGGGCTGAAGCTTTCTTT
D: TRBD1; J: TRBJ2-1; size: NA; V: TRBV19; CDR3: CASMGQYRNEQFF; DNA: TGTGCCAGTATGGGACAGTATCGCAATGAGCAGTTCTTC
D: TRBD1; J: TRBJ1-1; size: NA; V: TRBV11-2; CDR3: CASSAGTGGFPNTEAFF; DNA: TGTGCCAGCAGCGCCGGGACAGGGGGCTTCCCTAACACTGAAGCTTTCTTT
D: TRBD2; J: TRBJ2-1; size: NA; V: TRBV9; CDR3: CASSVASGRGQTSYNEQFF; DNA: TGTGCCAGCAGCGTCGCTAGCGGGAGGGGACAAACTTCCTACAATGAGCAGTTCTTC
D: NA; J: TRBJ2-7; size: NA; V: TRBV6-1; CDR3: CASSQGPYEQYF; DNA: TGTGCCAGCAGCCAGGGCCCCTACGAGCAGTACTTC
D: TRBD2; J: TRBJ2-6; size: NA; V: TRBV11-2; CDR3: CASSLVGRGNPGANVLTF; DNA: TGTGCCAGCAGCTTAGTAGGGCGGGGGAATCCTGGGGCCAACGTCCTGACTTTC
D: TRBD2; J: TRBJ2-7; size: few; V: TRBV11-2; CDR3: CASSFGTSGRATYEQYF; DNA: TGTGCCAGCAGCTTTGGGACTAGCGGGAGGGCTACCTACGAGCAGTACTTC
D: NA; J: TRBJ2-2; size: NA; V: TRBV18; CDR3: CASSVPTANTGELFF; DNA: TGTGCCAGCTCCGTCCCTACCGCGAACACCGGGGAGCTGTTTTTT
D: NA; J: TRBJ2-7; size: NA; V: TRBV7-9; CDR3: CASSFPGTYEQYF; DNA: TGTGCCAGCAGCTTTCCGGGGACCTACGAGCAGTACTTC
D: NA; J: TRBJ2-2; size: once; V: TRBV28; CDR3: CASSFSSGELFF; DNA: TGTGCCAGCAGTTTCTCCAGCGGGGAGCTGTTTTTT
D: TRBD1; J: TRBJ1-1; size: NA; V: TRBV2; CDR3: CASSEEGATLNTEAFF; DNA: TGTGCCAGCAGTGAAGAGGGGGCGACCCTGAACACTGAAGCTTTCTTT
D: NA; J: TRBJ2-5; size: NA; V: TRBV6-1; CDR3: CASMRGRATETQYF; DNA: TGTGCCAGCATGCGAGGGCGGGCGACGGAGACCCAGTACTTC